Shown below are 27 T cell receptor beta chains from a single sample sequenced in a study of blood T cell repertoires in COVID-19. Clones were read by immunoSEQ multiplex PCR, and TCRdb kept only the in-frame ones, dropping some. The table includes 200,000 to 250,000 clones, 83% detected once. Sequenced sample: PBMCs or T cells enriched from blood (not recorded which). These receptors came from a woman in her fifties or sixties who had been exposed to COVID-19.

The rearrangement uses TRBV7-8 and TRBJ2-7, with D uncertain. CDR3 length: 13 residues. CDR1 is SGHVS and CDR2 is FQNEAQ in the germline V gene. The ends were cut back, 1 base at V and 4 bases at J, with 8 bases in the middle. Here the CDR3 reads CASSLGGQYEQYF. The DNA of the CDR3 is TGTGCCAGCAGCTTAGGAGGTCAATACGAGCAGTACTTC.

The chain has TRBV18 and TRBJ1-1; D unclear. Germline values: CDR1 KGHSH, CDR2 LQKENI. Trimming removed 2 bases at V and 7 bases at J, with 11 bases between. There are 13 residues in the CDR3. The CDR3 loop is CASSPWVAGEAFF. In nucleotides, the CDR3 is TGTGCCAGCTCACCATGGGTGGCGGGTGAAGCTTTCTTT.

The chain carries TRBV6-2 or TRBV6-3 and TRBJ2-7, with 9 bases that match TRBD1. There are 13 residues in the CDR3. The V and J ends lost 6 bases and 4 bases, in that order; junction bases with no gene match: 4. Per the germline V gene, CDR1 is MNHEY and CDR2 is SVGEGT. CDR3 coding DNA: TGTGCCAGCAGCACCGGGACAGGGTACGAGCAGTACTTC. Translation: CASSTGTGYEQYF.

The chain combines TRBV27 with TRBJ2-1; TRBD2 matches at 9 bases. Per germline, CDR1 MNHEY and CDR2 SMNVEV (reference sequence). Germline trimming cut 1 base from V and 4 bases from J; bases unmatched to any gene: 2. The CDR3 runs 15 residues. CDR3 protein: CASSLFAGGYNEQFF. The CDR3, as DNA: TGTGCCAGCAGTTTATTTGCGGGGGGGTACAATGAGCAGTTCTTC.

V gene TRBV7-2 combines with J gene TRBJ2-6; D remains ambiguous. Trimming took off 5 bases at V and 4 bases at J, with 12 bases between the two ends. CDR1 is SGHTA, CDR2 FQGNSA, per germline. The CDR3 contains 15 residues. The CDR3 DNA sequence: TGTGCCAGCAGCGCCCACCGGTTAGGGGCCAACGTCCTGACTTTC. The encoded protein is CASSAHRLGANVLTF.

This sequence joins TRBV28 and TRBJ2-7, with D perhaps matching TRBD1 (5 bases). V dropped 7 bases and J dropped 2 bases, with 12 bases sitting between them. This CDR3 is built from 13 residues. Germline V gene lookup returns CDR1 MDHEN and CDR2 SYDVKM. The CDR3 DNA follows: TGTGCCAGCAACCCAGGGCCTCCCTACGAGCAGTACTTC. Amino acids: CASNPGPPYEQYF.

The chain uses TRBV29-1 and TRBJ1-2, with TRBD1 matching 8 bases. The CDR3 runs to 16 residues. Trimming removed 4 bases from V and 2 bases from J; junction bases left unmatched: 12. From germline, CDR1 is SQVTM and CDR2 ANQGSEA. CDR3 DNA sequence: TGCAGCGTTGTACCTTATTGGACAGGGCAAAACTATGGCTACACCTTC. Its protein is CSVVPYWTGQNYGYTF.

This chain uses TRBV3-1 (or the pseudogene TRBV3-2) with TRBJ1-3; the match to TRBD1 covers 7 bases. Germline-derived CDR1 and CDR2 are LGHDT and YNNKEL (reference sequence). This CDR3 contains 14 residues. V lost 4 bases and J lost 0; bases outside the gene matches: 0. CDR3 residues: CASSPGGSGNTIYF. The CDR3, as DNA: TGTGCCAGCAGCCCAGGGGGCTCTGGAAACACCATATATTTT.

The chain uses TRBV7-2 and TRBJ2-7; 8 bases are shared with TRBD2. J was trimmed by 4 bases and V by 5 bases; bases with no gene match: 4. The germline gives CDR1 SGHTA, CDR2 FQGNSA. The CDR3 contains 13 residues. CDR3 bases: TGTGCCAGCAGCACTGTAGCGGGGTACGAGCAGTACTTC. It codes for CASSTVAGYEQYF. Complete variable domain (other parts from reference TRBV7-2 and TRBJ2-7): GAGVSQSPSNKVTEKGKDVELRCDPISGHTALYWYRQSLGQGLEFLIYFQGNSAPDKSGLPSDRFSAERTGGSVSTLTIQRTQQEDSAVYLCASSTVAGYEQYFGPGTRLTVT.

V gene TRBV11-2 combines with J gene TRBJ2-5, with 9 nucleotides matching TRBD2. Trimming at V came to 1 base and at J to 3 bases, leaving 3 bases not matched to a gene. The germline CDR1 and CDR2 sequences are SGHAT and FQNNGV. This CDR3 region has 15 residues. CDR3 loop: CASSLVWTSEETQYF. In nucleotides, the CDR3 is TGTGCCAGCAGCTTAGTCTGGACTAGCGAAGAGACCCAGTACTTC.

This chain joins TRBV5-1 and TRBJ1-2; D possibly corresponds to TRBD1 (5 bases). Germline values: CDR1 SGHRS, CDR2 YFSETQ. V was pared by 0 bases and J by 0 bases, with 9 bases between. The CDR3 runs 15 residues. CDR3 loop: CASSLGGAANYGYTF. CDR3 DNA: TGCGCCAGCAGCTTGGGTGGGGCAGCTAACTATGGCTACACCTTC.

The chain joins TRBV4-2 to TRBJ2-7; D remains unclear. Trimming removed 5 bases at V and 2 bases at J, with 16 bases between. Germline CDR1 is LGHNA and CDR2 is YNFKEQ. The CDR3 loop spans 15 amino acids. The CDR3 bases are TGTGCCAGCAGCGCGACGGTTAGGAGACCCTACGAGCAGTACTTC. Translating it yields CASSATVRRPYEQYF.

This rearrangement joins TRBV19 to TRBJ1-2; 9 nucleotides align to TRBD1. CDR1 and CDR2 from the germline V gene are LNHDA and SQIVND (reference sequence). The CDR3 sequence is 16 residues long. V shed 4 bases and J 7 bases; nucleotides not matched to a gene: 13. Written as DNA, the CDR3 is TGTGCCAGTAGTACCCCGTCCGGGACAGGGAGGGCTGGCTACACCTTC. Amino acids: CASSTPSGTGRAGYTF.

This chain uses TRBV13 with TRBJ2-5; 7 nucleotides line up with TRBD1. V lost 5 bases and J lost 5; bases outside the gene matches: 5. Per the germline V gene, CDR1 is PRHDT and CDR2 is FYEKMQ (reference sequence). CDR3 length: 13 amino acids. CDR3 loop: CASSPPGQETQYF. The CDR3 DNA sequence: TGTGCCAGCAGCCCCCCGGGACAGGAGACCCAGTACTTC.

The chain couples TRBV7-9 to TRBJ1-1, with 10 bases lining up with TRBD1. Germline lookup yields CDR1 SEHNR and CDR2 FQNEAQ (reference sequence). This CDR3 is built from 18 residues. Losses at the gene ends were 5 bases for V and 0 bases for J; bases not matched to a gene: 12. CDR3 nucleotides: TGTGCCAGCAGCCCAAGGATCGGGACAGGGGTAGTGAACACTGAAGCTTTCTTT. Its protein is CASSPRIGTGVVNTEAFF.

The rearrangement links TRBV7-8 to TRBJ1-3, with D possibly matching TRBD1 (6 bases). V lost 3 bases and J 0 bases, leaving 9 bases between the germline ends. The CDR3 runs 15 residues. Germline V gene sequence: CDR1 SGHVS, CDR2 FQNEAQ. CDR3 amino acids: CASSLEGGSGNTIYF. The CDR3, as DNA: TGTGCCAGCAGCTTGGAAGGGGGCTCTGGAAACACCATATATTTT.

There are a few counts of this clone. The rearrangement links TRBV27 to TRBJ2-7, with TRBD1 as a possible D gene (6 bases). The ends were cut back, 6 bases at V and 0 bases at J, with 15 bases in the middle. Germline-derived CDR1 and CDR2 are MNHEY and SMNVEV (reference sequence). The CDR3 covers 15 residues. The CDR3 region is CASRRLRGYSYEQYF. In nucleotides, the CDR3 is TGTGCCAGCAGGAGACTCAGGGGATACTCCTACGAGCAGTACTTC.

Here the CDR3 reads CASSPHGVFTGYTF. For the CDR3, the DNA is TGTGCCAGCAGCCCCCACGGGGTTTTTACCGGCTACACCTTC. The J gene is TRBJ1-2, the V gene TRBV5-6; the D is unclear. V was trimmed by 4 bases and J by 8 bases, leaving 18 bases between them. The CDR3 totals 14 residues. The germline CDR1 and CDR2 sequences are SGHDT and YYEEEE.

The CDR3 DNA reads as TGCGCCAGCAGCCAACGGGGACAAAACACTGAAGCTTTCTTT. It codes for CASSQRGQNTEAFF. This rearrangement joins TRBV4-3 to TRBJ1-1, with TRBD1 as a possible D gene (6 bases). CDR1 is LGHNA, CDR2 YSLEER, per germline. V was shortened by 2 bases and J by 2 bases, with 9 bases between the two germline ends. This CDR3 comprises 14 residues.

In DNA form, the CDR3 reads TGTGCCAGTAAACGACGGACAGGGAGGGGTCAGCCCCAGCATTTT. Translation: CASKRRTGRGQPQHF. V and J are TRBV19 and TRBJ1-5, with 8 bases lining up with TRBD1. Trimming took 7 bases from V and 6 from J; bases not matched to a gene: 11. This CDR3 has 15 residues. Germline V gene lookup returns CDR1 LNHDA and CDR2 SQIVND (reference sequence).

In nucleotides, the CDR3 is TGTGCCAGCAGCCGGGGTCCCCGATCCTATGGCTACACCTTC. Amino acid sequence: CASSRGPRSYGYTF. This sequence joins TRBV6-5 and TRBJ1-2; D not certain. Trimming removed 6 bases at V and 4 bases at J, with 15 bases between. CDR1 and CDR2 from the germline V gene are MNHEY and SVGAGI. The CDR3 is 14 residues long.

The chain carries TRBV25-1 and TRBJ1-2, with TRBD1 as a possible D gene (5 bases). The CDR3 runs to 13 residues. CDR1 is MGHDK and CDR2 is SYGVNS in the germline V gene. V shed 2 bases and J shed 5 bases, with 9 bases lying between them. CDR3 amino acids: CASSEVGGYGYTF. CDR3 in DNA: TGTGCCAGCAGTGAAGTGGGGGGGTATGGCTACACCTTC.

This clone was seen a few times. The chain carries TRBV30 and TRBJ1-6; D unresolved. In germline, CDR1 is GTSNPN, CDR2 SVGIG (reference sequence). The CDR3 length is 12 residues. In nucleotides, the CDR3 is TGTGCGCTTTCCGCCGCGCAAACACCCCTCCACTTT. Protein product: CALSAAQTPLHF. The full variable domain, completed using reference TRBV30 and TRBJ1-6, is SQTIHQWPATLVQPVGSPLSLECTVEGTSNPNLYWYRQAAGRGLQLLFYSVGIGQISSEVPQNLSASRPQDRQFILSSKKLLLSDSGFYLCALSAAQTPLHFGNGTRLTVT.

The rearrangement uses TRBV29-1 and TRBJ2-7; possible D gene TRBD2, 6 bases. Germline V gives CDR1 SQVTM, CDR2 ANQGSEA. V lost 5 bases and J lost 0, with 14 bases in between. This CDR3 is built from 14 residues. The CDR3 DNA sequence: TGCAGCGTTTCGGAGGCGGGGCTCTCCTACGAGCAGTACTTC. It specifies CSVSEAGLSYEQYF.

This rearrangement joins TRBV2 to TRBJ2-3; possible D gene TRBD2, 5 bases. V shed 4 bases and J shed 0 bases, with 8 bases lying between them. From germline, CDR1 is SNHLY and CDR2 FYNNEI. The CDR3 spans 14 residues. The chain's CDR3 is CASSVRASTDTQYF. The CDR3 nucleotides are TGTGCCAGCAGTGTGAGGGCTAGCACAGATACGCAGTATTTT.

The gene calls are TRBV3-1 (or the pseudogene TRBV3-2) and TRBJ2-6, with D perhaps TRBD1 (6 bases). Germline values: CDR1 LGHDT, CDR2 YNNKEL (reference sequence). Trimming took 4 bases from V and 0 from J, leaving 13 bases between them. The CDR3 totals 17 residues. CDR3 coding DNA: TGTGCCAGCAGCCCCCTTACAGGGAGCTCTGGGGCCAACGTCCTGACTTTC. It codes for CASSPLTGSSGANVLTF.

J is TRBJ1-5 and V is TRBV3-1 (or the pseudogene TRBV3-2), with D unresolved. Germline V CDR1 and CDR2: LGHDT, YNNKEL (reference sequence). The CDR3 covers 14 residues. V was shortened by 3 bases and J by 7 bases, with 13 bases between the two germline ends. The CDR3 nucleotides are TGTGCCAGCAGCCATGGGCAGGAAAACCAGCCCCAGCATTTT. This translates into CASSHGQENQPQHF.